These 21 T cell receptor beta chains originate from one sample sequenced in a study of cytomegalovirus exposure and HLA in healthy donors. Both 60 Vbeta primers and 13 Jbeta primers went into the PCR. Assay: immunoSEQ multiplex PCR; the TCRdb copy retains only in-frame clones and omits some. The sample holds 100,000 to 150,000 clones. What was sequenced was PBMCs. Receptor source: a man aged 25 to 40 in good health and CMV-seronegative.

This chain uses TRBV6-1 with TRBJ2-1, with D perhaps TRBD2 (6 bases). Germline CDR1 MNHNS, CDR2 SASEGT. CDR3 length equals 17 residues. V dropped 2 bases and J dropped 10 bases, with 24 bases sitting between them. CDR3 sequence: CASSERELATTLGEQFF. CDR3 in DNA: TGTGCCAGCAGTGAACGGGAGCTAGCGACAACTCTCGGGGAGCAGTTCTTC.

CDR3 in amino acids: CAWSASGHFTGELFF. For the CDR3, the DNA is TGTGCCTGGAGTGCGTCGGGACACTTCACCGGGGAGCTGTTTTTT. The chain is built from TRBV30 and TRBJ2-2; possibly TRBD1 for D (6 bases). Trimming removed 1 base from V and 4 bases from J, with 13 bases in between. The CDR3 is made up of 15 amino acids. Germline V gene sequence: CDR1 GTSNPN, CDR2 SVGIG (reference sequence).

The chain couples TRBV7-9 to TRBJ2-5; D perhaps matches TRBD2 (6 bases). The CDR3 has 15 amino acids. Germline values: CDR1 SEHNR, CDR2 FQNEAQ (reference sequence). V gave up 3 bases and J gave up 4 bases, with 15 bases separating them. Written as DNA, the CDR3 is TGTGCCAGCAGCTTGAGCACCCAGGGAGGAGAGACCCAGTACTTC. Protein: CASSLSTQGGETQYF.

As DNA, the CDR3 is TGTGCCACTAGCGGGCCTCCCCGCTCCTATAATTCACCCCTCCACTTT. Its protein is CATSGPPRSYNSPLHF. This chain links TRBV10-3 with TRBJ1-6, with no clear D. Trimming pared 10 bases from V and 0 bases from J, leaving 16 bases between. CDR1 and CDR2 from the germline V gene are ENHRY and SYGVKD. The CDR3 spans 16 residues.

The CDR3 spells CASSSGYGYTF. The CDR3 coding sequence is TGTGCCAGCAGCAGCGGCTATGGCTACACCTTC. J is TRBJ1-2 and V is TRBV11-2, with D unclear. Germline assignment: CDR1 SGHAT and CDR2 FQNNGV. V shed 5 bases and J shed 4 bases, with 5 bases lying between them. CDR3 length: 11 residues.

V and J are TRBV5-1 and TRBJ2-5, with 12 bases lining up with TRBD1. V lost 4 bases, J lost 5 bases, and 6 bases stayed unmatched. CDR3 length: 15 amino acids. Germline-derived CDR1 and CDR2 are SGHRS and YFSETQ. The CDR3 DNA sequence: TGCGCCAGCAGCCGGGGGACAGGGGGCGAGGAGACCCAGTACTTC. Protein sequence: CASSRGTGGEETQYF.

This chain connects TRBV19 to TRBJ1-6; TRBD1 agrees at 7 bases. V lost 10 bases to trimming and J lost 10 bases; unmatched junction nucleotides: 13. Germline V lookup: CDR1 LNHDA, CDR2 SQIVND (reference sequence). This CDR3 has 14 residues. The CDR3: CATKERQGESPLHF. The CDR3 DNA sequence: TGTGCCACCAAAGAGAGACAGGGTGAATCACCCCTCCACTTT.

This chain links TRBV29-1 with TRBJ1-1; maybe TRBD1 (6 bases). The V end was cut by 7 bases, the J end by 3 bases, with 12 bases between. This CDR3 contains 12 residues. Germline CDR1 SQVTM, CDR2 ANQGSEA. The CDR3 sequence is CSATTGYTEAFF. DNA for the CDR3: TGCAGCGCTACCACAGGGTACACTGAAGCTTTCTTT.

The chain couples TRBV15 to TRBJ1-5, with a weak D call TRBD1 (5 bases). The CDR3 has 13 amino acids. CDR1 is LNHNV, CDR2 YYDKDF, per germline (reference sequence). The V gene lost 5 bases and the J gene lost 7 bases, with 12 bases spanning the gap. The DNA for the CDR3 is TGTGCCACCAGCGGGCCCTGGGGCCAGCCCCAGCATTTT. This translates into CATSGPWGQPQHF.

The gene calls are TRBV2 and TRBJ2-7, with D possibly matching TRBD1 (6 bases). Trimming stripped 11 bases from V and 2 bases from J, with 19 bases between. This CDR3 spans 14 amino acids. Per the germline V gene, CDR1 is SNHLY and CDR2 is FYNNEI. The CDR3 DNA is TGTGCCGGAAGAAAGGGCAGGGGAGCCTACGAGCAGTACTTC. Its protein is CAGRKGRGAYEQYF.

The rearrangement uses TRBV6-1 and TRBJ2-7, with no clear D. Trimming left V 2 bases short and J 2 bases short, with 7 bases between. Germline V gene data show CDR1 as MNHNS and CDR2 as SASEGT. The CDR3 is 13 amino acids. The CDR3 region is CASSESVTYEQYF. CDR3 sequence (DNA): TGTGCCAGCAGTGAAAGCGTTACCTACGAGCAGTACTTC.

V is TRBV19 and J is TRBJ2-5; D is ambiguous. The CDR3 runs to 12 residues. V gave up 3 bases and J gave up 2 bases, with 4 bases separating them. The V gene's germline CDR1 is LNHDA and CDR2 SQIVND (reference sequence). CDR3 sequence (DNA): TGTGCCAGTAGTATCAGTCAAGAGACCCAGTACTTC. Translation: CASSISQETQYF.

The chain recombines TRBV5-6 with TRBJ2-1, with TRBD1 matching 10 bases. Germline CDR1 is SGHDT and CDR2 is YYEEEE. This CDR3 has 15 residues. After removal of 6 bases from V and 3 bases from J, the junction contained 6 bases not matched to a gene. Written as DNA, the CDR3 is TGTGCCAGCACTCCCGGGACAGGGGTCTACAATGAGCAGTTCTTC. This translates into CASTPGTGVYNEQFF.

This chain joins TRBV5-1 and TRBJ1-2; 7 bases are shared with TRBD1. The CDR3 runs 15 residues. From germline, CDR1 is SGHRS and CDR2 YFSETQ. V trimming: 8 bases; J trimming: 4 bases; junction bases outside the gene matches: 14. This CDR3 reads CASSSLRDSTYGYTF. CDR3 sequence (DNA): TGCGCCAGTTCCTCCCTCCGGGACAGCACCTATGGCTACACCTTC.

As DNA, the CDR3 is TGTGCCAGCAGTATTACAGGGTCCTACGAGCAGTACTTC. This sequence encodes CASSITGSYEQYF. The J gene is TRBJ2-7, the V gene TRBV27, with a tentative D call TRBD1 (6 bases). Trimming left V 5 bases short and J 1 base short, with 9 bases between. CDR1 is MNHEY and CDR2 is SMNVEV in the germline V gene (reference sequence). The CDR3 is 13 amino acids.

V gene TRBV30 combines with J gene TRBJ2-7, with D possibly being TRBD1 (5 bases). Trimming took off 2 bases at V and 0 bases at J, with 5 bases between the two ends. Germline V CDR1 and CDR2: GTSNPN, SVGIG (reference sequence). The CDR3 is 12 residues long. CDR3 loop: CAWSQGSYEQYF. In nucleotides, the CDR3 is TGTGCCTGGAGTCAGGGCTCCTACGAGCAGTACTTC.

As to this clone: This CDR3 is also generated by other DNA sequences in the sample. The genes are TRBV5-1 and TRBJ1-2, with 7 nucleotides matching TRBD1. The CDR3 runs 13 residues. Trimming removed 0 bases from V and 4 bases from J; junction bases left unmatched: 0. Per germline, CDR1 SGHRS and CDR2 YFSETQ. The CDR3 DNA sequence: TGCGCCAGCAGCTTGGACAGGGGCTATGGCTACACCTTC. The encoded protein is CASSLDRGYGYTF.

V is TRBV10-1 and J is TRBJ1-1; D not certain. Germline V gene sequence: CDR1 WNHNN, CDR2 SYGVQD (reference sequence). Between the trimmed V and J ends, which lost 3 bases and 2 bases, there was a span of 13 bases. The CDR3 is made up of 15 amino acids. The CDR3 bases are TGCGCCAGCAGTGACCTCTCAGGTCCAAACACTGAAGCTTTCTTT. Protein sequence: CASSDLSGPNTEAFF.

The chain joins TRBV19 to TRBJ2-6; the match to TRBD2 covers 7 bases. The CDR3 covers 16 residues. Trimming removed 0 bases from V and 2 bases from J; junction bases left unmatched: 1. Looked up from germline, CDR1 is LNHDA and CDR2 is SQIVND (reference sequence). CDR3 loop: CASSIEGRAGANVLTF. The CDR3 bases are TGTGCCAGTAGTATAGAAGGGAGGGCTGGGGCCAACGTCCTGACTTTC.

Comment on this clone: Other DNA sequences from this sample encode an identical CDR3 as well. The gene calls are TRBV28 and TRBJ1-5; 7 nucleotides agree with TRBD1. There are 15 residues in the CDR3. V was clipped by 2 bases and J by 0 bases; unmatched bases: 1. Germline V CDR1 and CDR2: MDHEN, SYDVKM. The CDR3 loop reads CASSLDRVSNQPQHF. For the CDR3, the DNA is TGTGCCAGCAGTTTAGACAGGGTTAGCAATCAGCCCCAGCATTTT.

V usage is TRBV21-1 and J usage is TRBJ1-3; the table's D call, TRBD1, has no DNA check behind it. TRBV21-1 is recorded as a pseudogene. CDR3 length equals 16 residues. The CDR3 nucleotides are TGTGCCAGCAGCGCCGACAGGGATGACTCTGGAAACACCATATATTTT. Amino acid sequence: CASSADRDDSGNTIYF.